The table lists the clone carrying this T cell receptor (beta chain) with a count of one. The antigen is unknown. Researchers ran the PCR with 60 Vbeta and 13 Jbeta primers. TCRdb keeps only in-frame clones here, not all; method: immunoSEQ multiplex PCR. Of around 150,000 clones listed, 80% are singletons. This specimen belongs to a study of cytomegalovirus exposure and HLA in healthy donors. Study details: HLA-typed donors were the source of about 81 million unique TCRs held in an early data release. Whole-study findings and limits: TCR beta V segments were, for the most part, productive about 87% or about 30% of the time in an earlier analysis.

The CDR3 consists of 14 residues. J is TRBJ2-7 and V is TRBV21-1; TRBD1, the table's D call, was not compared with the DNA. TRBV21-1 is noted as a pseudogene. Sequences were obtained from PBMCs. This sequence was found in a man under 40 in good health and CMV-seronegative. The CDR3 loop is CDSYHRGRTYEQYF. In DNA form, the CDR3 reads TGCGATTCCTACCACAGGGGGCGAACATACGAGCAGTACTTC.